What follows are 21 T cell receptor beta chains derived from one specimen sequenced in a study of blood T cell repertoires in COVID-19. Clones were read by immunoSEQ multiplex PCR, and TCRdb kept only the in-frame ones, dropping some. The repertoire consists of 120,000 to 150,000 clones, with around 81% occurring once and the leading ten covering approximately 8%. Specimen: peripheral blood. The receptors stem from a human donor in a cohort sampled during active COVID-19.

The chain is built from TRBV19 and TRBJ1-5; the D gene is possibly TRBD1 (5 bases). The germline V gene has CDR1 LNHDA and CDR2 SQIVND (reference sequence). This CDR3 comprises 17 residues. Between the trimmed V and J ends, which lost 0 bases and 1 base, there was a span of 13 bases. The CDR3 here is CASSIDHDSRSNQPQHF. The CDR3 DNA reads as TGTGCCAGTAGTATAGATCATGACAGCCGAAGCAATCAGCCCCAGCATTTT.

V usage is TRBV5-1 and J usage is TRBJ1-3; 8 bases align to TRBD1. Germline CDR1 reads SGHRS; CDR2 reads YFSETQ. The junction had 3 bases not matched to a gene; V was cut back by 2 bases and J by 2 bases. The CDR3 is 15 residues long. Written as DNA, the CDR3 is TGCGCCAGCAGCTTACAGGGGGTCCCTGGAAACACCATATATTTT. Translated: CASSLQGVPGNTIYF.

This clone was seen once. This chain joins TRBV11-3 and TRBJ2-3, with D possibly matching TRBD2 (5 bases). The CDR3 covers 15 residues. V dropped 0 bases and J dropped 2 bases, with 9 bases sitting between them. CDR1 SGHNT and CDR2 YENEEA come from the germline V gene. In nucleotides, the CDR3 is TGTGCCAGCAGCTTAGAGGGAGACTCCACAGATACGCAGTATTTT. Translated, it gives CASSLEGDSTDTQYF.

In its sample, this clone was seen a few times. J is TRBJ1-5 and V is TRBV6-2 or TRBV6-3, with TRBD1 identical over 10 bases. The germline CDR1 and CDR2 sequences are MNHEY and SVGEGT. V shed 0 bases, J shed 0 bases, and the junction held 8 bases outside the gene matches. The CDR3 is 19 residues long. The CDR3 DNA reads TGTGCCAGCAGTTACTCCATGACAGGGGGCGCCTATAGCAATCAGCCCCAGCATTTT. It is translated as CASSYSMTGGAYSNQPQHF.

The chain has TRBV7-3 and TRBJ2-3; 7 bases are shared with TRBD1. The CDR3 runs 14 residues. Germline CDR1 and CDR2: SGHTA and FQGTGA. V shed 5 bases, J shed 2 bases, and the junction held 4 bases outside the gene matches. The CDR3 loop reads CASSLDRATDTQYF. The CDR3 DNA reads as TGTGCCAGCAGCCTAGACAGGGCCACAGATACGCAGTATTTT.

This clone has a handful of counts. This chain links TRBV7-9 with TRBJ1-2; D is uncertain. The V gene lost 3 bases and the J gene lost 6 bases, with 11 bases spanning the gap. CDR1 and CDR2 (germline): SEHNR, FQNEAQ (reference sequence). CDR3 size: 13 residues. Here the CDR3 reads CASSLSGFHGYTF. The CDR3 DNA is TGTGCCAGCAGCTTGTCGGGATTCCATGGCTACACCTTC.

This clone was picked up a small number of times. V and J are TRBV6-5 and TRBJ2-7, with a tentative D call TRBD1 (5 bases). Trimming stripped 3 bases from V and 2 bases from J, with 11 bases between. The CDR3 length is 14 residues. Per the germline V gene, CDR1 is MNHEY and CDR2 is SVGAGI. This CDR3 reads CASSYRAGPYEQYF. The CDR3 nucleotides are TGTGCCAGCAGTTATCGCGCAGGGCCCTACGAGCAGTACTTC.

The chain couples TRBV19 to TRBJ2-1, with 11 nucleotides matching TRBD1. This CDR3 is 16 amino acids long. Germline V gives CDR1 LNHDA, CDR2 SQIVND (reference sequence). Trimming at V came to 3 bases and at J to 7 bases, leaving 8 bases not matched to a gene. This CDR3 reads CASSIAGTGGRNEQFF. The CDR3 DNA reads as TGTGCCAGTAGTATCGCCGGGACAGGGGGGAGGAATGAGCAGTTCTTC.

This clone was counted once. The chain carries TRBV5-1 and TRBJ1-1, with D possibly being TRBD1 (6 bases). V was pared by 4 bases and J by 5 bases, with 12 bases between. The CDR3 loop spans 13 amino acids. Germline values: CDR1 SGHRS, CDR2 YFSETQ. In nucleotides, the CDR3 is TGCGCCAGCAGCGGCAGGGGAGGGACTGAAGCTTTCTTT. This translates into CASSGRGGTEAFF.

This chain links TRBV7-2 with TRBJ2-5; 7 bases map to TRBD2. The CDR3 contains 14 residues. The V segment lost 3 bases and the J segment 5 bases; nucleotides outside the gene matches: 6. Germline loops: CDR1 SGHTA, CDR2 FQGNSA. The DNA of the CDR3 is TGTGCCAGCAGCTTCCTGGGAGGGCAGGAGACCCAGTACTTC. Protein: CASSFLGGQETQYF.

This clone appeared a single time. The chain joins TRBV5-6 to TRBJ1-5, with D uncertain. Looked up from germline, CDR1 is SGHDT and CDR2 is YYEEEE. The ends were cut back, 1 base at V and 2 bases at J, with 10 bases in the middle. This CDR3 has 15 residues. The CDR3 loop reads CASSLLGSGNQPQHF. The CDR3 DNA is TGTGCCAGCAGCTTGCTTGGGAGTGGCAATCAGCCCCAGCATTTT.

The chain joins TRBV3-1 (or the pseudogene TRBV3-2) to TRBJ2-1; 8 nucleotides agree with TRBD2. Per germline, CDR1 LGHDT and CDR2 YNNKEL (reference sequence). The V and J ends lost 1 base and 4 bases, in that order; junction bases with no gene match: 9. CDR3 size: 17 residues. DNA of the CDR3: TGTGCCAGCAGCCAAGCTGCTTTCACTAGCGGTTACAATGAGCAGTTCTTC. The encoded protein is CASSQAAFTSGYNEQFF.

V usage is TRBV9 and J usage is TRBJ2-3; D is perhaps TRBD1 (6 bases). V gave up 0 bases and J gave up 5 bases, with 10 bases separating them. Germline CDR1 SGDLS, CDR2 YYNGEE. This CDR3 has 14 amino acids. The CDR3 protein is CASSVARGGDTQYF. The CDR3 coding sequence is TGTGCCAGCAGCGTAGCTCGAGGGGGAGATACGCAGTATTTT.

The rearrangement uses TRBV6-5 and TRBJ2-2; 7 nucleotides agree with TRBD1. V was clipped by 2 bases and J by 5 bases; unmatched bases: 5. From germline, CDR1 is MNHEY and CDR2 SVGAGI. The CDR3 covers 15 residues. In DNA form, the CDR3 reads TGTGCCAGCAGTTACCCGGCAGGGGGAACCGGGGAGCTGTTTTTT. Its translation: CASSYPAGGTGELFF.

The CDR3 DNA sequence: TGTGCCAGCAGCCCCCGCGGGATGACAGGGGGCTCTGGAAACACCATATATTTT. Translating gives CASSPRGMTGGSGNTIYF. V and J are TRBV9 and TRBJ1-3; 9 nucleotides agree with TRBD1. The CDR3 totals 18 residues. Trimming removed 4 bases from V and 0 bases from J; junction bases left unmatched: 11. The germline gives CDR1 SGDLS, CDR2 YYNGEE. The full variable domain, rest sourced from reference TRBV9 and TRBJ1-3, is DSGVTQTPKHLITATGQRVTLRCSPRSGDLSVYWYQQSLDQGLQFLIQYYNGEERAKGNILERFSAQQFPDLHSELNLSSLELGDSALYFCASSPRGMTGGSGNTIYFGEGSWLTVV.

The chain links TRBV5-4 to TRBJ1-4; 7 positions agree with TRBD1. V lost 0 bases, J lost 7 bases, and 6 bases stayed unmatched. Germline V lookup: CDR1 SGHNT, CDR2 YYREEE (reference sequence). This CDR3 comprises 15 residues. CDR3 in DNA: TGTGCCAGCAGCTTGGACTCTGGGACAGCTGAAAAACTGTTTTTT. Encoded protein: CASSLDSGTAEKLFF.

DNA of the CDR3: TGTGCCAGCAGCTTGCGCTACGAGCAGTACTTC. Encoded protein: CASSLRYEQYF. This rearrangement joins TRBV5-8 to TRBJ2-7; D gene unclear. Per the germline V gene, CDR1 is SGHTS and CDR2 is YDEGEE. The V gene lost 1 base and the J gene lost 3 bases, with 2 bases spanning the gap. The CDR3 spans 11 residues.

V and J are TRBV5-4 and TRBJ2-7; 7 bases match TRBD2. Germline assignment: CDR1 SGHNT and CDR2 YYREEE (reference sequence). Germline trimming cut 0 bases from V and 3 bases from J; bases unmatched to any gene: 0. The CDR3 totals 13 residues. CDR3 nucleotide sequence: TGTGCCAGCAGCTTGGCTAGCGGCTACGAGCAGTACTTC. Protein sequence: CASSLASGYEQYF. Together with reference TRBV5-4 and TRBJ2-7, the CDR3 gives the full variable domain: ETGVTQSPTHLIKTRGQQVTLRCSSQSGHNTVSWYQQALGQGPQFIFQYYREEENGRGNFPPRFSGLQFPNYSSELNVNALELDDSALYLCASSLASGYEQYFGPGTRLTVT.

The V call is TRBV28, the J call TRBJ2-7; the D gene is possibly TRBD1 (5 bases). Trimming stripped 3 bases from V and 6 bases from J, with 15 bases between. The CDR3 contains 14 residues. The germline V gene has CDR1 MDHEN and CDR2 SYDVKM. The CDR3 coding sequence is TGTGCCAGCAGTTTGGGGCGACAGCCGGGCGAGCAGTACTTC. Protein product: CASSLGRQPGEQYF. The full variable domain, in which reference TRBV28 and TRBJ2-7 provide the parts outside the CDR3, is DVKVTQSSRYLVKRTGEKVFLECVQDMDHENMFWYRQDPGLGLRLIYFSYDVKMKEKGDIPEGYSVSREKKERFSLILESASTNQTSMYLCASSLGRQPGEQYFGPGTRLTVT.

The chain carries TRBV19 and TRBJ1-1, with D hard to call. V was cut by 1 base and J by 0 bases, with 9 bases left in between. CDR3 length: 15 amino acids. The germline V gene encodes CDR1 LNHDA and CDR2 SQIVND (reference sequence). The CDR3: CASSIGPGMNTEAFF. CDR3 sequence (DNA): TGTGCCAGTAGTATAGGCCCAGGAATGAACACTGAAGCTTTCTTT.

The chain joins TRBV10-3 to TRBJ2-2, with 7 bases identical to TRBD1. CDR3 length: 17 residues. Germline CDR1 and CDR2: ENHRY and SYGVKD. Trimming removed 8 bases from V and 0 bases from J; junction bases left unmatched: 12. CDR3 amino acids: CAIGKGIGQANTGELFF. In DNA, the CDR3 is TGTGCCATCGGCAAGGGGATCGGACAGGCGAACACCGGGGAGCTGTTTTTT.